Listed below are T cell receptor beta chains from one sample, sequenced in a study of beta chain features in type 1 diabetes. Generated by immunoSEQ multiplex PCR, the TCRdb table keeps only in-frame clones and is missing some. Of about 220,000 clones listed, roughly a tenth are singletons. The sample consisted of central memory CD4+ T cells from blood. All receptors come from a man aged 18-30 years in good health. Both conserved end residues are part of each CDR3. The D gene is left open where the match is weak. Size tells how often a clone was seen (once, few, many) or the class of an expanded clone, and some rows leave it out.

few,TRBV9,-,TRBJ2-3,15,TGTGCCAGCACCAAGAGTGTAGGGGCCACAGATACGCAGTATTTT,CASTKSVGATDTQYF
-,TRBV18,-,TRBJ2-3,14,TGTGCCAGCTCACCGTCTAGCGCGGAAGATACGCAGTATTTT,CASSPSSAEDTQYF
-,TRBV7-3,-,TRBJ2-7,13,TGTGCCAGCAGCCTAACCACAGGTTACGAGCAGTACTTC,CASSLTTGYEQYF
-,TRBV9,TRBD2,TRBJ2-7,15,TGTGCCAGCAGCGTAGCGGGGGGTGGTACCTACGAGCAGTACTTC,CASSVAGGGTYEQYF
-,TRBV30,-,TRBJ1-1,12,TGTGCCTGGAGTGAAGGAGGGGCTCGGGCTTTCTTT,CAWSEGGARAFF
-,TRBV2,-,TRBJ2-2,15,TGTGCCAGCAGTCGGAAGCAGGTGAACACCGGGGAGCTGTTTTTT,CASSRKQVNTGELFF
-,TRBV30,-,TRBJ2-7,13,TGTGCCTGGAGTCAGTACGGGACCCACGAGCAGTACTTC,CAWSQYGTHEQYF
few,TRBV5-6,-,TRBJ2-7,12,TGTGCCAGCAGCTTGGCCAGCTACGAGCAGTACTTC,CASSLASYEQYF
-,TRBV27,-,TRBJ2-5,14,TGTGCCAGCAGGGGGACCCAGAGAGGAGAGACCCAGTACTTC,CASRGTQRGETQYF
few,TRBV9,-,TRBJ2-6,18,TGTGCCAGCAGCGTTTCCCTTAAACCGTGGTCTGGGGCCAACGTCCTGACTTTC,CASSVSLKPWSGANVLTF
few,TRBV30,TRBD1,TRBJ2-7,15,TGTGCCTGGAGTCGGTCCGGGACAGACTCCTACGAGCAGTACTTC,CAWSRSGTDSYEQYF
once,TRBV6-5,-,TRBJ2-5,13,TGTGCCAGCAGTCAAAACAGGGAAGAGACCCAGTACTTC,CASSQNREETQYF
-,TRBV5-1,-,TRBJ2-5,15,TGCGCCAGCAGCGATAGCGGCAGACACCAAGAGACCCAGTACTTC,CASSDSGRHQETQYF
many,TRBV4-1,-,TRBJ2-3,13,TGCGCCAGCAGCCAACAGGGGACAGATACGCAGTATTTT,CASSQQGTDTQYF
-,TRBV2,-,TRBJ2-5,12,TGTGCCAGCAGTGTGCTAAAAGAGACCCAGTACTTC,CASSVLKETQYF
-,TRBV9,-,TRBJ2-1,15,TGTGCCAGCAGCCGCTCTATGGATTCCTACAATGAGCAGTTCTTC,CASSRSMDSYNEQFF